What follows is one T cell receptor (beta chain) and its context. Its antigen is not known. In TCRdb, the RT-PCR reads were re-called with MiXCR into one record per CDR3 protein. The sample lists roughly 650,000 distinct CDR3 sequences; around a sixth were seen once. The germline V gene has CDR1 KGHDR and CDR2 SFDVKD. V gave up 3 bases and J gave up 9 bases; unmatched junction bases: 4. This CDR3 has 15 residues. The data were obtained in a study of response to subunit inactivated influenza vaccine. General study results and limits: It was the authors' suggestion that each seasonal influenza vaccination recruits few new T cells.

The chain links TRBV24-1 to TRBJ2-1; 13 bases align to TRBD2. The source was PBMCs from blood, collected 12 days after vaccination. This TCR was sampled from a man aged 50 or older who received an inactivated influenza vaccine. The CDR3 bases are TGTGCCACCAGTGATCCGGGACTAGCGGGACGTGAGCAGTTCTTC. It specifies CATSDPGLAGREQFF.